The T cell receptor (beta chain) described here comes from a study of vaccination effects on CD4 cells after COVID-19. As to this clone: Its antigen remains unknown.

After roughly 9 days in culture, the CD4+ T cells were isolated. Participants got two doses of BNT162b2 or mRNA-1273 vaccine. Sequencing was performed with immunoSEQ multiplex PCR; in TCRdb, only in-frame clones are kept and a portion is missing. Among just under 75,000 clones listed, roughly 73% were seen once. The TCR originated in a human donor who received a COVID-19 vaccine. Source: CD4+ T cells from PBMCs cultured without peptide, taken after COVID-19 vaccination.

The CDR3 DNA is TGTGCCAGCAGTTTCGACAGGGGAGCCTACAATGAGCAGTTCTTC. It translates to CASSFDRGAYNEQFF. The chain employs TRBV6-5 and TRBJ2-1; 8 bases are a match to TRBD1. CDR3 length: 15 residues. Trimming took 4 bases from V and 2 from J; bases not matched to a gene: 4. Germline V gives CDR1 MNHEY, CDR2 SVGAGI.